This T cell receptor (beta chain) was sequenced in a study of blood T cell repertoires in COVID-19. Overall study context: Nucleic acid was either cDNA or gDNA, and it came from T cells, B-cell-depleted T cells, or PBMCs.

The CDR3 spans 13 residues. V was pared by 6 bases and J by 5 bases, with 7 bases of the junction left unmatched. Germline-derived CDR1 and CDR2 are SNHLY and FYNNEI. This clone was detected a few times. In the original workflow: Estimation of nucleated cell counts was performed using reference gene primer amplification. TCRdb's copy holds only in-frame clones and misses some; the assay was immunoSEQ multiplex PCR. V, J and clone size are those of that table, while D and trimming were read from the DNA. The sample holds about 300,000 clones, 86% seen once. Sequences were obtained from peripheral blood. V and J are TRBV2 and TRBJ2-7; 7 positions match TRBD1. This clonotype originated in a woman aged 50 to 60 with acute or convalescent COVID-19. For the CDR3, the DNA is TGTGCCAGCAGAGGGGGCGCGATAGACGAGCAGTACTTC. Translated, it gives CASRGGAIDEQYF. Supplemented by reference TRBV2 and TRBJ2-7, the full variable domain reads EPEVTQTPSHQVTQMGQEVILRCVPISNHLYFYWYRQILGQKVEFLVSFYNNEISEKSEIFDDQFSVERPDGSNFTLKIRSTKLEDSAMYFCASRGGAIDEQYFGPGTRLTVT.